This TCR beta chain is from a study of human T cells and chemical hapten exposure. Study background: Small pooled library volume differences chiefly drove per-sample TCR yield variation.

Time point reported: healthy volunteer bleed at 2 weeks. It was unfractionated whole blood from which total RNA was extracted. In its sample, this clonotype was seen many times. Its cognate antigen is unknown. Single cDNA molecules in the library carried unique molecular identifiers attached during preparation. The authors' processing: Counts of TCRs in each sample centred on a median of around 96,000 and extended from about 20,000 to 690,000. TCRdb passed the RACE reads through MiXCR, listing each CDR3 protein once. TCRdb, not the original authors, processed these V and J calls. The sample lists just over 90,000 distinct CDR3 sequences; roughly 8.5% were seen once. Notes on the study in general: Among TCRs, those above 1 in 1000 frequency were unaffected by DPC sensitization.

The germline V gene encodes CDR1 DFQATT and CDR2 SNEGSKA (reference sequence). The CDR3 runs 16 residues. V was clipped by 5 bases and J by 6 bases; unmatched bases: 15. Material for sequencing was whole blood. The V call is TRBV20-1, the J call TRBJ2-3; 9 bases align to TRBD2. This TCR derives from a female donor in good health. Some clones in this sample may be carry-over from other donors' samples. The CDR3 DNA follows: TGCAGTGCTTTAGCGGGAGAGGGGCTAAACTGGGATACGCAGTATTTT. Its translation: CSALAGEGLNWDTQYF.